Presented here are 14 T cell receptor beta chains from one specimen sequenced in a study of early T cells in non-severe SARS-CoV-2 infection. TCRdb used MiXCR to reprocess the 5' RACE reads, holding one entry per CDR3 protein. Of tens of thousands of distinct CDR3 sequences in the sample, more than 15% were seen once. The sequenced sample was whole blood, obtained at baseline. These receptors all come from an adult who was a healthcare worker with PCR-confirmed SARS-CoV-2 infection or an uninfected control (not recorded which).

This clonotype occurred a few times. The chain's CDR3 is CSAKPFERGSPYNEQFF. The CDR3 DNA sequence: TGCAGTGCGAAACCATTCGAACGGGGGTCCCCCTACAATGAGCAGTTCTTC. The genes are TRBV20-1 and TRBJ2-1; D perhaps matches TRBD2 (6 bases). This CDR3 region has 17 residues. V was clipped by 6 bases and J by 2 bases, with 23 bases between them. In germline, CDR1 is DFQATT, CDR2 SNEGSKA (reference sequence).

This chain uses TRBV2 with TRBJ2-4; D possibly corresponds to TRBD1 (6 bases). The CDR3 spans 16 residues. Trimming removed 4 bases at V and 2 bases at J, with 15 bases between. Germline V gene sequence: CDR1 SNHLY, CDR2 FYNNEI. CDR3 sequence (DNA): TGTGCCAGCAGTGGTAAACAGGGAATCCCCAAAAACATTCAGTACTTC. Translating gives CASSGKQGIPKNIQYF.

The chain employs TRBV7-6 and TRBJ2-1; D unresolved. Trimming removed 0 bases at V and 0 bases at J, with 12 bases between. The CDR3 length is 17 residues. Looked up from germline, CDR1 is SGHVS and CDR2 is FNYEAQ. The CDR3 spells CASSLAAVTSSYNEQFF. As DNA, the CDR3 is TGTGCCAGCAGCTTAGCGGCGGTAACCAGCTCCTACAATGAGCAGTTCTTC.

This clonotype was seen many times. The chain combines TRBV13 with TRBJ2-7, with no clear D. Germline values: CDR1 PRHDT, CDR2 FYEKMQ (reference sequence). V dropped 0 bases and J dropped 7 bases, with 4 bases sitting between them. The CDR3 extends over 11 amino acids. DNA for the CDR3: TGTGCCAGCAGCTTAGGGCAAGAGCAGTACTTC. Translating it yields CASSLGQEQYF.

This clonotype occurred many times. The chain recombines TRBV12-3 or TRBV12-4 with TRBJ1-1; D not resolved. V lost 3 bases, J lost 6 bases, and 17 bases lay in between. The CDR3 totals 15 residues. CDR3 coding DNA: TGTGCCAGCAGTTTGGGCAGCGGGCGCGAGGCTGAAGCTTTCTTT. This encodes CASSLGSGREAEAFF.

This clonotype came up a few times. The V call is TRBV5-1, the J call TRBJ1-2; D may be TRBD1 (5 bases). V dropped 7 bases and J dropped 1 base, with 26 bases sitting between them. Germline CDR1 is SGHRS and CDR2 is YFSETQ. This CDR3 has 18 amino acids. CDR3 region: CASRGERDATESNYGYTF. The CDR3 DNA is TGCGCCAGCCGAGGGGAAAGAGATGCCACCGAAAGTAACTATGGCTACACCTTC.

On this clonotype itself: One end of the junction fails to match germline, which may point to a read error. The chain joins TRBV2 to TRBJ2-2; no definite D call. CDR1 SNHLY and CDR2 FYNNEI come from the germline V gene. The CDR3 consists of 13 residues. This chain's CDR3 is CANSELEFGELFF. DNA for the CDR3: TGTGCCAACAGTGAATTGGAATTCGGGGAGCTGTTTTTT.

The chain uses TRBV5-5 and TRBJ2-5; 7 bases line up with TRBD1. CDR1 and CDR2 from the germline V gene are SGHKS and YYEKEE (reference sequence). CDR3 length: 15 residues. Trimming took 4 bases from V and 2 from J; bases not matched to a gene: 8. In DNA, the CDR3 is TGTGCCAGCAGCAAGTTTGTACAGGGGCAAGAGACCCAGTACTTC. Translating it yields CASSKFVQGQETQYF.

The chain joins TRBV15 to TRBJ2-7; D is tentatively TRBD1 or TRBD2 (5 bases each). This CDR3 spans 14 amino acids. The V gene's germline CDR1 is LNHNV and CDR2 YYDKDF (reference sequence). The germline V and J ends were trimmed by 3 bases and 7 bases, with 16 bases remaining between them. This chain's CDR3 is CATSRDNFEGEQYF. CDR3 nucleotide sequence: TGTGCCACCAGCAGGGACAATTTCGAGGGGGAGCAGTACTTC.

The chain's CDR3 is CASSLVVQETQYF. The CDR3 DNA sequence: TGCGCCAGCAGCTTGGTAGTACAAGAGACCCAGTACTTC. V is TRBV5-1 and J is TRBJ2-5; D ambiguous. CDR1 SGHRS and CDR2 YFSETQ come from the germline V gene. Trimming removed 0 bases from V and 2 bases from J, with 5 bases in between. The CDR3 sequence is 13 residues long.

This clonotype has a handful of counts. The J gene is TRBJ1-5, the V gene TRBV11-2, with a tentative D call TRBD1 (5 bases). The CDR3 covers 13 residues. CDR1 SGHAT and CDR2 FQNNGV come from the germline V gene. V was shortened by 1 base and J by 6 bases, with 7 bases between the two germline ends. The CDR3 DNA reads TGTGCCAGCAGCTTAGTGAGGGGTCAGCCCCAGCATTTT. This encodes CASSLVRGQPQHF.

The rearrangement uses TRBV20-1 and TRBJ1-5; 7 bases fit TRBD1. The CDR3 is 13 amino acids. The V gene's germline CDR1 is DFQATT and CDR2 SNEGSKA (reference sequence). V lost 5 bases, J lost 11 bases, and 12 bases stayed unmatched. The CDR3 reads CSASQGRHATQHF. In DNA form, the CDR3 reads TGCAGTGCTTCACAGGGGCGTCATGCGACCCAGCATTTT.

This clonotype was seen many times. This rearrangement joins TRBV9 to TRBJ2-2; D ambiguous. Per the germline V gene, CDR1 is SGDLS and CDR2 is YYNGEE. This CDR3 is built from 13 residues. For the CDR3, the DNA is TGTGCGACCGGCAGCGAGAACACCGGGGAGCTGTTTTTT. Amino acid sequence: CATGSENTGELFF.

The sample holds one count of this clonotype. The chain uses TRBV20-1 and TRBJ2-2, with 8 bases fitting TRBD2. Per the germline V gene, CDR1 is DFQATT and CDR2 is SNEGSKA (reference sequence). The CDR3 has 14 residues. V trimming: 3 bases; J trimming: 5 bases; junction bases outside the gene matches: 5. Here the CDR3 reads CSASRGGRTGELFF. Here the CDR3 DNA reads TGCAGTGCTAGCCGGGGGGGCCGTACCGGGGAGCTGTTTTTT.